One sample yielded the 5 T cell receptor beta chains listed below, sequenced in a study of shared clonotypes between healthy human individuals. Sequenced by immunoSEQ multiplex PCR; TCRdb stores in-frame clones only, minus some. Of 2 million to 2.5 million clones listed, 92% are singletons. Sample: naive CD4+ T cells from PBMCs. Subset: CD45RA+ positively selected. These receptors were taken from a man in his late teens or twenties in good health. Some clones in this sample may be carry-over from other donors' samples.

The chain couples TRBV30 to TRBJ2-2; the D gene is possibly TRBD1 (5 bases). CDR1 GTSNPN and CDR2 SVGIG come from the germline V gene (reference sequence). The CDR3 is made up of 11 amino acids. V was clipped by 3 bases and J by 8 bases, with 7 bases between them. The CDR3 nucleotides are TGTGCCTGGAGAAGGGGAGGGGAGCTGTTTTTT. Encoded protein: CAWRRGGELFF.

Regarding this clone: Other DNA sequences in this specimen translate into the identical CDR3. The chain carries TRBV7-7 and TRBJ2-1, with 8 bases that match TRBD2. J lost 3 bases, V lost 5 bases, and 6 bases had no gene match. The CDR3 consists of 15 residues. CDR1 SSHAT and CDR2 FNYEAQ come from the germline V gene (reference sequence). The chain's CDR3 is CASSRGLAGYNEQFF. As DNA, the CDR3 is TGTGCCAGCAGCCGAGGCCTAGCGGGCTACAATGAGCAGTTCTTC.

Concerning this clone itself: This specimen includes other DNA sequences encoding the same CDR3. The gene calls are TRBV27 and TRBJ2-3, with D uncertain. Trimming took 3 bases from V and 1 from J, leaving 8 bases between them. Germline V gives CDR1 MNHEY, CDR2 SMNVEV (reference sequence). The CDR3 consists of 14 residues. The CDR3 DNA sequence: TGTGCCAGCAGTTTCTCCGGCGGCACAGATACGCAGTATTTT. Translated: CASSFSGGTDTQYF.

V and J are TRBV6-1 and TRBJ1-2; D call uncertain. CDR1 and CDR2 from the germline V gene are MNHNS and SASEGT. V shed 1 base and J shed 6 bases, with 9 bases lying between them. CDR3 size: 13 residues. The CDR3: CASSEDPGNGYTF. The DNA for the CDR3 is TGTGCCAGCAGTGAAGACCCCGGGAATGGCTACACCTTC.

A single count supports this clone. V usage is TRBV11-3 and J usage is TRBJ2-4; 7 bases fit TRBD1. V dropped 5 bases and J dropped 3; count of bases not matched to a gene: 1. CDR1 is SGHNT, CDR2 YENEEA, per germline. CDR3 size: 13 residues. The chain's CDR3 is CASSGTDKNIQYF. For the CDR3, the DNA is TGTGCCAGCAGCGGGACAGACAAAAACATTCAGTACTTC. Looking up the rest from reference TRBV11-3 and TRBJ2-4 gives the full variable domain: EAGVVQSPRYKIIEKKQPVAFWCNPISGHNTLYWYLQNLGQGPELLIRYENEEAVDDSQLPKDRFSAERLKGVDSTLKIQPAELGDSAVYLCASSGTDKNIQYFGAGTRLSVL.